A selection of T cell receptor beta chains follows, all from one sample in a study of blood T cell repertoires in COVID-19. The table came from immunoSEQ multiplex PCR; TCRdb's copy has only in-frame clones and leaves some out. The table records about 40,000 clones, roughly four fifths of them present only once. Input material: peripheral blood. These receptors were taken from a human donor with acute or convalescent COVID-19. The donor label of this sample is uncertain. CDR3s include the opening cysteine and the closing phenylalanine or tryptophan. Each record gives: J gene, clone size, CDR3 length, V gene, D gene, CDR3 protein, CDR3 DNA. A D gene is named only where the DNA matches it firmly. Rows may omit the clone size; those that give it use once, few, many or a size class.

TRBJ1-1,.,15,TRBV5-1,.,CASSLVTAGGTEAFF,TGCGCCAGCAGCCTGGTCACTGCCGGAGGCACTGAAGCTTTCTTT
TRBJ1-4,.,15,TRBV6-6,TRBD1,CASSQPGQGNEKLFF,TGTGCCAGCAGTCAGCCGGGACAGGGGAATGAAAAACTGTTTTTT
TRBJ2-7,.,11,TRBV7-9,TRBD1,CASSLKGASYF,TGTGCCAGCAGCTTAAAGGGGGCCAGTTACTTC
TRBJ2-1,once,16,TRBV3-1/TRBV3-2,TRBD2,CASSHGTSGGNDEQFF,TGTGCCAGCAGCCATGGGACTAGCGGGGGGAACGATGAGCAGTTCTTC
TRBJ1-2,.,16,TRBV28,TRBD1,CASRNRGHEPSYGYTF,TGTGCCAGCAGAAACAGGGGCCACGAGCCTAGTTACGGCTACACCTTC
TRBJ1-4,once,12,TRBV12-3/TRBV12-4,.,CASSPRNEKLFF,TGTGCCAGCAGTCCCCGTAATGAAAAACTGTTTTTT
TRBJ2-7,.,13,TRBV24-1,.,CATSPREEYEQYF,TGTGCCACCAGCCCCCGGGAAGAATACGAGCAGTACTTC
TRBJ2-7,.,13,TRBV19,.,CASSIVPAYEQYF,TGTGCCAGTAGTATAGTCCCGGCCTACGAGCAGTACTTC
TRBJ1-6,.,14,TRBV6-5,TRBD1,CASRSGTDNSPLHF,TGTGCCAGCAGGTCCGGGACAGATAATTCACCCCTCCACTTT
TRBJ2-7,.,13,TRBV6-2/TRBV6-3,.,CASSFGGVYEQYF,TGTGCCAGCAGTTTTGGCGGAGTCTACGAGCAGTACTTC
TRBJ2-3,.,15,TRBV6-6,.,CASSDTSPSGYTQYF,TGTGCCAGCAGTGATACTAGCCCGAGCGGATATACGCAGTATTTT
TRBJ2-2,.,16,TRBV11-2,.,CASSPRGRDRTGELFF,TGTGCCAGCAGCCCTCGAGGCAGGGATCGGACCGGGGAGCTGTTTTTT
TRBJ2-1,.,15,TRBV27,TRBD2,CASSLLTGGSDEQFF,TGTGCCAGCAGTTTACTGACGGGAGGGTCGGATGAGCAGTTCTTC
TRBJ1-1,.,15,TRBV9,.,CASSVGFGTGLRAFF,TGTGCCAGCAGCGTAGGTTTCGGGACGGGACTTAGAGCTTTCTTT
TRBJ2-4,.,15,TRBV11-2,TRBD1,CASSQYGQGGNIQYF,TGTGCCAGCAGCCAATACGGACAGGGCGGCAACATTCAGTACTTC
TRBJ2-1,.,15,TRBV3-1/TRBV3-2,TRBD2,CASSQEGLAGGEQFF,TGTGCCAGCAGCCAAGAAGGGCTAGCGGGAGGAGAGCAGTTCTTC
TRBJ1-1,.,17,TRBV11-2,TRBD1,CASSYGRSGGLDTEAFF,TGTGCCAGCAGCTATGGGAGGTCAGGGGGCCTGGACACTGAAGCTTTCTTT
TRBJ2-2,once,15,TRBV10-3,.,CAITPNRANTGELFF,TGTGCCATCACTCCCAACAGGGCGAACACCGGGGAGCTGTTTTTT
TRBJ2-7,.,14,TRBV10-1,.,CASSESPGIHEQYF,TGCGCCAGCAGTGAGTCCCCAGGCATCCACGAGCAGTACTTC
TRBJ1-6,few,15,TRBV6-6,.,CASTLGQGNNSPLHF,TGTGCCAGCACCCTCGGGCAGGGTAACAATTCACCCCTCCACTTT
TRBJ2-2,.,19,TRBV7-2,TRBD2,CASRPTGTSGGLSSGELFF,TGTGCCAGCAGACCTACCGGGACTAGCGGGGGGCTCTCCTCCGGGGAGCTGTTTTTT
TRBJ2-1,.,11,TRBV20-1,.,CSASPGLGQFF,TGCAGTGCTAGTCCCGGACTCGGGCAGTTCTTC
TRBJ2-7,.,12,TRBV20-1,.,CSASIPGYEQYF,TGCAGTGCTAGTATACCAGGTTACGAGCAGTACTTC
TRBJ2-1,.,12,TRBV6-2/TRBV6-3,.,CASSIRHDEQFF,TGTGCCAGCAGTATTCGACACGATGAGCAGTTCTTC
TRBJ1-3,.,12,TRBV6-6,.,CAGGVESNTIYF,TGTGCCGGAGGGGTTGAGTCAAACACCATATATTTT
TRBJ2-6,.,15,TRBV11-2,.,CASSMRRAGANVLTF,TGTGCCAGCAGCATGCGCAGGGCTGGGGCCAACGTCCTGACTTTC
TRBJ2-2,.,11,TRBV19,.,CATLYTGELFF,TGTGCCACCTTGTACACCGGGGAGCTGTTTTTT
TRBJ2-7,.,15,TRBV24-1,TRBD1,CATATGATSSYEQYF,TGTGCCACCGCAACAGGGGCTACAAGCTCCTACGAGCAGTACTTC
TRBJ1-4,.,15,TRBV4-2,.,CASSQGTGMGEKLFF,TGTGCCAGCAGCCAAGGTACGGGTATGGGTGAAAAACTGTTTTTT
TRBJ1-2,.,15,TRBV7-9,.,CASSNYKQGLNGYTF,TGTGCCAGCAGCAACTATAAGCAGGGCCTGAATGGCTACACCTTC
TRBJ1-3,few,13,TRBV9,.,CASSTTWGNTIYF,TGTGCCAGCAGCACCACATGGGGAAACACCATATATTTT
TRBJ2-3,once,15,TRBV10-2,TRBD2,CASRLERGITDTQYF,TGCGCCAGCAGACTGGAGCGGGGGATCACAGATACGCAGTATTTT
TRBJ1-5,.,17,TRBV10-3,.,CAISESGGMGSNQPQHF,TGTGCCATCAGTGAGTCGGGAGGGATGGGTAGCAATCAGCCCCAGCATTTT
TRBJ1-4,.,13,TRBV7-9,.,CASSSGGAEKLFF,TGTGCCAGCAGCTCCGGGGGTGCGGAAAAACTGTTTTTT
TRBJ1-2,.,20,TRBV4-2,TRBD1,CASSQVVGQGAVKGNYGYTF,TGTGCCAGCAGCCAGGTTGTGGGACAGGGGGCTGTCAAAGGGAACTATGGCTACACCTTC
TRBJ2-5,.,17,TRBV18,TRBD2,CASSPLTLAGVLETQYF,TGTGCCAGCTCACCACTCACCCTAGCGGGGGTGTTGGAGACCCAGTACTTC
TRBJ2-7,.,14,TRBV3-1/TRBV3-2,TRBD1,CASSPGTGSYEQYF,TGTGCCAGCAGCCCCGGGACAGGCAGCTACGAGCAGTACTTC
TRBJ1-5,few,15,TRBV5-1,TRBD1,CASSLDGQDNQPQHF,TGCGCCAGCAGCTTGGATGGACAGGACAATCAGCCCCAGCATTTT
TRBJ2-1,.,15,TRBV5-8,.,CASSFGASSYNEQFF,TGTGCCAGCAGCTTTGGAGCGAGCTCCTACAATGAGCAGTTCTTC
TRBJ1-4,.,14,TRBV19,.,CASSTDNLSEKLFF,TGTGCCAGTAGTACCGACAACCTCAGTGAAAAACTGTTTTTT
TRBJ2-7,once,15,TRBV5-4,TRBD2,CASSRTSGESYEQYF,TGTGCCAGCAGTCGGACTAGCGGGGAATCCTACGAGCAGTACTTC
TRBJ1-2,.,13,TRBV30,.,CAWSVLGRVGYTF,TGTGCCTGGAGTGTACTTGGCAGGGTCGGCTACACCTTC